Reported below is one T cell receptor beta chain. This record belongs to a study of blood T cell repertoires in COVID-19. At the level of the study: Italy, Spain and the United States were the sources of the convalescent and acute COVID-19 samples. Sample material is recorded as cDNA or gDNA derived from T cells, B-cell-depleted T cells, or PBMCs.

Original handling: Using reference gene primer amplification, nucleated cell counts were estimated. Clones were sequenced by immunoSEQ multiplex PCR, and TCRdb holds only the in-frame ones, with some missing. V and J calls and clone size are given by that table; D and trimming were obtained from the DNA. The sample yields 250,000 to 400,000 clones, approximately 88% seen once. Germline CDR1 reads SNHLY; CDR2 reads FYNNEI. Trimming shortened V by 0 bases and J by 5 bases, and 8 bases separated the two germline ends. The CDR3 sequence is 14 residues long. This clonotype was sampled from a woman in her 30s with COVID-19, enrolled during active disease. The chain recombines TRBV2 with TRBJ1-5; TRBD1 might be the D (5 bases). The specimen sequenced was peripheral blood. CDR3 bases: TGTGCCAGCAGTGAAGCCAGGGACTATCAGCCCCAGCATTTT. This codes for CASSEARDYQPQHF.